This T cell receptor (beta chain) was documented in a study of PD-L1 blockade in urothelial cancer. Study context: At 3 weeks after treatment start (second dose) and again at 6 weeks, blood was analyzed. T cells numbered a median of around 150,000 in the blood samples. Study-wide findings and caveats: Below-median TCR clonality that was measured in pretreatment blood predicted better survival.

The time point was: peripheral blood 6 weeks after treatment start. The CDR3 sequence is 15 residues long. Germline values: CDR1 MDHEN, CDR2 SYDVKM. V lost 7 bases, J lost 5 bases, and 9 bases stayed unmatched. As regards this clone: The antigen is not known.

Libraries were prepared by immunoSEQ multiplex PCR; TCRdb keeps only in-frame clonotypes and omits some of them. The repertoire holds more than 95,000 clones, with around 89% as singletons. The sample here was PBMCs, taken around atezolizumab (anti-PD-L1) treatment. The V gene is TRBV28, the J gene TRBJ2-2; TRBD1 matches 8 bases. This sequence was found in a man aged 60 to 75 with urothelial cancer. DNA of the CDR3: TGTGCCAGCACCCTAGGGACAGGCCCGACCGGGGAGCTGTTTTTT. This translates into CASTLGTGPTGELFF.